This T cell receptor beta chain was obtained from a study of response to subunit inactivated influenza vaccine. Per the germline V gene, CDR1 is SQVTM and CDR2 is ANQGSEA. CDR3 length equals 15 residues. On this clonotype itself: The junction and the germline gene differ at one end; a read error may be behind it.

TCRdb reprocessed the RT-PCR reads with MiXCR, giving one entry per CDR3 protein. The repertoire includes roughly 570,000 distinct CDR3 sequences, 12% to 15% of them detected once, and over 8.5% sits in the top ten. The rearrangement joins TRBV29-1 to TRBJ2-7; 12 bases line up with TRBD2. The material sequenced was PBMCs from blood, taken approximately 13 days after vaccination. The sequence derives from a man aged 50 to 59 who received an inactivated influenza vaccine. The CDR3 bases are TGCAGCGTTTCGGGACTAGCGGGTTCAGGCTACGAGCTGTACTTC. It is translated as CSVSGLAGSGYELYF.